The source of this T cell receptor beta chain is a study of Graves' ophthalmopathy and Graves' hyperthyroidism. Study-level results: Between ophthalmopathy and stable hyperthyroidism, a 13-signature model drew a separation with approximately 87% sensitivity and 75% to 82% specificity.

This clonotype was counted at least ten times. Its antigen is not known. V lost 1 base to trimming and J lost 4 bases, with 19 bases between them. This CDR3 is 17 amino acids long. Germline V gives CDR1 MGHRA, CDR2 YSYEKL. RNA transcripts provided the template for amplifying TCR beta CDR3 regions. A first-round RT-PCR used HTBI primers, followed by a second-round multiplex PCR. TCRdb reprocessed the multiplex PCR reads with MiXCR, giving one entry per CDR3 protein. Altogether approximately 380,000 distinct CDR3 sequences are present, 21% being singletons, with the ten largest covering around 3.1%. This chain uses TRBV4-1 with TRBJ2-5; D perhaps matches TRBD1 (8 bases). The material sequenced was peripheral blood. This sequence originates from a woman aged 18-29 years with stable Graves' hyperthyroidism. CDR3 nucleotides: TGCGCCAGCAGCCAAGCGAATGGACAGGGAGGGCGAGAGACCCAGTACTTC. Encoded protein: CASSQANGQGGRETQYF.